The 8 T cell receptor beta chains given below trace back to one sample, sequenced in a study of blood T cell repertoires in COVID-19. TCRdb keeps only in-frame clones here, not all; method: immunoSEQ multiplex PCR. The sample lists 290,000 or so clones, around nine tenths occurring once. Sequenced: peripheral blood. These receptors originate from a man between 65 and 80 years old with acute or convalescent COVID-19.

The V call is TRBV27, the J call TRBJ1-2, with 7 bases aligning to TRBD1. Losses at the gene ends were 5 bases for V and 10 bases for J; bases not matched to a gene: 7. The length of the CDR3 is 12 residues. Germline V gene data show CDR1 as MNHEY and CDR2 as SMNVEV (reference sequence). CDR3 sequence: CASSSRQGNYTF. The CDR3 DNA reads TGTGCCAGCAGTAGTCGACAGGGCAACTACACCTTC.

This sequence joins TRBV23-1 and TRBJ1-5, with 8 bases lining up with TRBD1. TRBV23-1 is an ORF, with its function uncertain. CDR3 length: 19 residues. The V segment lost 3 bases and the J segment 2 bases; nucleotides outside the gene matches: 15. The CDR3 reads CASSHKNFQGQERNQPQHF. CDR3 bases: TGCGCCAGCAGTCATAAAAATTTCCAGGGACAGGAGCGCAATCAGCCCCAGCATTTT.

The chain joins TRBV7-6 to TRBJ2-2, with 8 bases identical to TRBD1. The CDR3 totals 15 residues. The germline V gene encodes CDR1 SGHVS and CDR2 FNYEAQ. With V trimmed by 5 bases and J by 5 bases, 7 bases remained unmatched. The CDR3 loop is CASSRWTGRTGELFF. The CDR3, as DNA: TGTGCCAGCAGCAGATGGACAGGGCGTACCGGGGAGCTGTTTTTT.

This clone was detected only once. V usage is TRBV7-2 and J usage is TRBJ2-1, with 7 bases identical to TRBD2. The CDR3 has 15 amino acids. Germline V lookup: CDR1 SGHTA, CDR2 FQGNSA. With V trimmed by 3 bases and J by 7 bases, 9 bases remained unmatched. CDR3 protein: CASSFTAGIDNEQFF. The CDR3 bases are TGTGCCAGCAGCTTCACAGCGGGGATCGATAATGAGCAGTTCTTC. Full variable domain (rest looked up from reference TRBV7-2 and TRBJ2-1): GAGVSQSPSNKVTEKGKDVELRCDPISGHTALYWYRQSLGQGLEFLIYFQGNSAPDKSGLPSDRFSAERTGGSVSTLTIQRTQQEDSAVYLCASSFTAGIDNEQFFGPGTRLTVL.

The chain is built from TRBV27 and TRBJ2-7; 7 positions agree with TRBD2. The CDR3 consists of 13 residues. V lost 11 bases, J lost 3 bases, and 10 bases stayed unmatched. Looked up from germline, CDR1 is MNHEY and CDR2 is SMNVEV (reference sequence). The DNA for the CDR3 is TGTGCCGCCGCGGCGGCTAGCGGCTACGAGCAGTACTTC. It specifies CAAAAASGYEQYF.

The chain carries TRBV7-2 and TRBJ2-1; D may be TRBD2 (5 bases). This CDR3 has 16 amino acids. Germline CDR1 reads SGHTA; CDR2 reads FQGNSA. V dropped 4 bases and J dropped 12 bases, with 25 bases sitting between them. The CDR3: CASSSDLYGRAAGQFF. In DNA, the CDR3 is TGTGCCAGCAGCTCGGACTTATACGGTCGGGCCGCGGGGCAGTTCTTC.

This clone was recorded at least ten times. The V call is TRBV27, the J call TRBJ2-7, with 7 bases lining up with TRBD1. Germline lookup yields CDR1 MNHEY and CDR2 SMNVEV (reference sequence). J was trimmed by 13 bases and V by 5 bases; bases with no gene match: 11. The CDR3 length is 12 residues. CDR3 protein: CASSHDRASLYF. The CDR3 DNA sequence: TGTGCCAGCAGTCATGACAGGGCCAGCCTTTACTTC.

This rearrangement joins TRBV19 to TRBJ1-5; maybe TRBD1 (6 bases). The CDR3 is 15 residues long. Germline-derived CDR1 and CDR2 are LNHDA and SQIVND (reference sequence). V lost 5 bases, J lost 3 bases, and 14 bases lay in between. The CDR3 DNA sequence: TGTGCCAGTAGTCCGACAGGACCGACCAATCAGCCCCAGCATTTT. This sequence encodes CASSPTGPTNQPQHF.